This T cell receptor beta chain appears in the sequencing data of a study of shared clonotypes between healthy human individuals. Notes on the study in general: A handful of donors shared about 5% of their naive CD4 clonotypes.

This CDR3 is 15 amino acids long. The germline V gene has CDR1 MNHNS and CDR2 SASEGT. Trimming cost V 2 bases and J 3 bases, with 12 bases left between them. Comment on this clone: Its antigen is as yet unknown.

None of the donors, who were healthy HIV-negative adults, had recently had acute infections or vaccinations. The study separated CD4+ cells into CD45RA+ naive and CD45RA-negative memory subsets. The authors' processing: Filtering differed, since immunoSEQ gave only junction sequences and no quality scores. Clones were sequenced by immunoSEQ multiplex PCR, and TCRdb holds only the in-frame ones, with some missing. The V and J calls and clone size were taken over from that table, and D and trimming were inferred from the DNA. The data show a few million clones, more than 90% seen once. The clonotype comes from a man in his late teens or twenties in good health. The sample was naive CD4+ T cells sorted from blood. The subset denotes: CD45RA+ positively selected. V usage is TRBV6-1 and J usage is TRBJ2-3, with D possibly being TRBD1 (6 bases). The CDR3 DNA sequence: TGTGCCAGCAGTGAATCACAGGGTGGGACAGATACGCAGTATTTT. As protein: CASSESQGGTDTQYF.